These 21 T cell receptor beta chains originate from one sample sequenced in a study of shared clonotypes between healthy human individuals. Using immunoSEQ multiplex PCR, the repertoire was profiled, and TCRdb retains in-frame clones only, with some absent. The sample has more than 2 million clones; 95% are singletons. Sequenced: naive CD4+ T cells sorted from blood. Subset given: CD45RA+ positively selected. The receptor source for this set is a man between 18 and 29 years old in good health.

The chain's CDR3 is CASSWDTQYF. The CDR3 nucleotides are TGTGCCAGCAGCTGGGATACGCAGTATTTT. The rearrangement uses TRBV25-1 and TRBJ2-3; D gene uncertain. The CDR3 runs to 10 residues. Per the germline V gene, CDR1 is MGHDK and CDR2 is SYGVNS. V lost 6 bases and J lost 6, with 4 bases in between.

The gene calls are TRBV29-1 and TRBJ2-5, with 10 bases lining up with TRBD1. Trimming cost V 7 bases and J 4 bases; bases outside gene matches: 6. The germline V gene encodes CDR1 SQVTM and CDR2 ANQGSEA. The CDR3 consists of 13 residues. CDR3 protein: CSGGTGVGETQYF. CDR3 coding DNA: TGCAGCGGTGGGACAGGGGTAGGAGAGACCCAGTACTTC. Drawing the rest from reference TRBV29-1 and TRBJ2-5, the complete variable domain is SAVISQKPSRDICQRGTSLTIQCQVDSQVTMMFWYRQQPGQSLTLIATANQGSEATYESGFVIDKFPISRPNLTFSTLTVSNMSPEDSSIYLCSGGTGVGETQYFGPGTRLLVL.

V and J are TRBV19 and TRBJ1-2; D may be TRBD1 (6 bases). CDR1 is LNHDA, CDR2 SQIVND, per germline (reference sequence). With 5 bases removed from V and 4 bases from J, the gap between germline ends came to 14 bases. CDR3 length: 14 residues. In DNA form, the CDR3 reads TGTGCCAGTAGTCCGAGACAGGCCGTCTATGGCTACACCTTC. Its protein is CASSPRQAVYGYTF.

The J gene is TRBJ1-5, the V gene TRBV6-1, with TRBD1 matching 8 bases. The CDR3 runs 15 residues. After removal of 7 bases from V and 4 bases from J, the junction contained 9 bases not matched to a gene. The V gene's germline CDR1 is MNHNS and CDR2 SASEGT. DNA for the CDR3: TGTGCCAGCAAATCAACACAGGGGGGAAATCAGCCCCAGCATTTT. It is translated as CASKSTQGGNQPQHF.

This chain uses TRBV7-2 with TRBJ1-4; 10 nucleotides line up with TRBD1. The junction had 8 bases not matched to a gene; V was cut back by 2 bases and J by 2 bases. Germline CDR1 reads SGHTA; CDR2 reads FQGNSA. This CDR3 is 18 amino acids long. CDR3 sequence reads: CASSLRGQGTRTNEKLFF. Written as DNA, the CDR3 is TGTGCCAGCAGCTTAAGGGGACAGGGGACGAGGACTAATGAAAAACTGTTTTTT.

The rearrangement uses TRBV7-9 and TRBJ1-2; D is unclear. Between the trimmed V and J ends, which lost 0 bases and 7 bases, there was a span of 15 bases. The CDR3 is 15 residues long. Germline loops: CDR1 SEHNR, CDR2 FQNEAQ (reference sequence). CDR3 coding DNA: TGTGCCAGCAGCTTAGCAAACAATCCCCTGTCTGGCTACACCTTC. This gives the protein CASSLANNPLSGYTF.

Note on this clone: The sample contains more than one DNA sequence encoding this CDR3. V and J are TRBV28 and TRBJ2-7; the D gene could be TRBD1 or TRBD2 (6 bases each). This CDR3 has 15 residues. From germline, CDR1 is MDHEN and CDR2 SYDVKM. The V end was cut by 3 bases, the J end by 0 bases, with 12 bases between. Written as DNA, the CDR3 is TGTGCCAGCAGTTTGGGGGGCGGGGCCTCCTACGAGCAGTACTTC. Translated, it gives CASSLGGGASYEQYF.

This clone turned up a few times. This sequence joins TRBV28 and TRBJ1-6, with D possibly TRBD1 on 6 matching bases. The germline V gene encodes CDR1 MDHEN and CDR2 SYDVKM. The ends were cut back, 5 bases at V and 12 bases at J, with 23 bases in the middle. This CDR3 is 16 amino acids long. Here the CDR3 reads CASSPRTAPTTGPLHF. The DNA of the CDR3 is TGTGCCAGCAGTCCGCGGACAGCACCAACGACGGGACCCCTCCACTTT. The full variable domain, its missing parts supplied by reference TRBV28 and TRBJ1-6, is DVKVTQSSRYLVKRTGEKVFLECVQDMDHENMFWYRQDPGLGLRLIYFSYDVKMKEKGDIPEGYSVSREKKERFSLILESASTNQTSMYLCASSPRTAPTTGPLHFGNGTRLTVT.

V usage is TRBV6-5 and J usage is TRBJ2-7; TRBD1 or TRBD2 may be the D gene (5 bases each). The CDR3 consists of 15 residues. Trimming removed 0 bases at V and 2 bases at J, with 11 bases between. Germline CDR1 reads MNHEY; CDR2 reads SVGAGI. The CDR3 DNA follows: TGTGCCAGCAGTTACTCGAATTTGGGGGCCTACGAGCAGTACTTC. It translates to CASSYSNLGAYEQYF.

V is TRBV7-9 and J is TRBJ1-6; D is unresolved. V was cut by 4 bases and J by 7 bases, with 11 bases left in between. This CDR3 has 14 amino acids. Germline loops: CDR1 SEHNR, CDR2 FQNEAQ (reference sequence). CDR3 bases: TGTGCCAGCAGCTCGAGATTTGGGAATTCACCCCTCCACTTT. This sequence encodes CASSSRFGNSPLHF.

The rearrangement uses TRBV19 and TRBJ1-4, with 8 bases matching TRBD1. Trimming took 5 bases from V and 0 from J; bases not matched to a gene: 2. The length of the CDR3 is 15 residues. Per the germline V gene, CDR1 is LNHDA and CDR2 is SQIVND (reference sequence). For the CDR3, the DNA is TGTGCCAGTAGTGAACAGGGGGCAACTAATGAAAAACTGTTTTTT. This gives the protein CASSEQGATNEKLFF.

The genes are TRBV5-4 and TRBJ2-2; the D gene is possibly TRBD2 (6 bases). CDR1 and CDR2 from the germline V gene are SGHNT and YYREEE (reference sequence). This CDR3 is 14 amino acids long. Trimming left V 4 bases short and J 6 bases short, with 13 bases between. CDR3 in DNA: TGTGCCAGCAGCCGGGGGTTGGAGGCCGGGGAGCTGTTTTTT. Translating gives CASSRGLEAGELFF.

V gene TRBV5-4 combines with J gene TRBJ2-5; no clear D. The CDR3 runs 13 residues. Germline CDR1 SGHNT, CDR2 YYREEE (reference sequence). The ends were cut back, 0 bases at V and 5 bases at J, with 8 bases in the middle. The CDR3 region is CASSLVPGETQYF. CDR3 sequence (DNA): TGTGCCAGCAGCTTGGTTCCCGGTGAGACCCAGTACTTC.

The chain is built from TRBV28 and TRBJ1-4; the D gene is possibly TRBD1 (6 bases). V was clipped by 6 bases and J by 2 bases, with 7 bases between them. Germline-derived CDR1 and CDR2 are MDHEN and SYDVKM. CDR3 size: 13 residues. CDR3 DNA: TGTGCCAGCAGGCAGGGGACTAATGAAAAACTGTTTTTT. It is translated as CASRQGTNEKLFF.

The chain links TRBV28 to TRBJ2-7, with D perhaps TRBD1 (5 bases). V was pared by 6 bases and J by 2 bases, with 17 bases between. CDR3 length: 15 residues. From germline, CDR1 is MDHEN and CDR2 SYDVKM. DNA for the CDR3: TGTGCCAGCAGGCTAACAGGTCCGCAGACCTACGAGCAGTACTTC. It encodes CASRLTGPQTYEQYF.

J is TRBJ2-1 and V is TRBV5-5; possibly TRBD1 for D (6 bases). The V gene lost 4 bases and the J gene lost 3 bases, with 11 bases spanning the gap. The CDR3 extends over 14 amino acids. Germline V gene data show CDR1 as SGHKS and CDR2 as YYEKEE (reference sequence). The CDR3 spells CASSTRDNYNEQFF. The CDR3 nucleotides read TGTGCCAGCAGCACTCGGGACAACTACAATGAGCAGTTCTTC.

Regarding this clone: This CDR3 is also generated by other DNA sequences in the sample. The CDR3 DNA reads as TGTGCCAGCAGCTTATTGTCGGGCTCCTACAATGAGCAGTTCTTC. Translating it yields CASSLLSGSYNEQFF. This chain links TRBV7-9 with TRBJ2-1; D gene ambiguous. V shed 2 bases and J shed 0 bases, with 8 bases lying between them. Germline V CDR1 and CDR2: SEHNR, FQNEAQ (reference sequence). The CDR3 runs 15 residues.

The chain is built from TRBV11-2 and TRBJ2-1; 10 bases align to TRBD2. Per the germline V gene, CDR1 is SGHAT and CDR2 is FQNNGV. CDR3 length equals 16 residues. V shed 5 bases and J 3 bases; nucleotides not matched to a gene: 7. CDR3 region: CASSPLAGAIYNEQFF. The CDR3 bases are TGTGCCAGCAGCCCGCTAGCGGGGGCTATCTACAATGAGCAGTTCTTC.

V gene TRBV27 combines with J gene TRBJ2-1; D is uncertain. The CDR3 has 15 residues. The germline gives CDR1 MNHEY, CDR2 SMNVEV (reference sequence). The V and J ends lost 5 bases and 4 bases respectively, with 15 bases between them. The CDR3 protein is CASSPFSQSYNEQFF. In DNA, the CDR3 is TGTGCCAGCAGTCCATTCTCCCAGTCTTACAATGAGCAGTTCTTC.

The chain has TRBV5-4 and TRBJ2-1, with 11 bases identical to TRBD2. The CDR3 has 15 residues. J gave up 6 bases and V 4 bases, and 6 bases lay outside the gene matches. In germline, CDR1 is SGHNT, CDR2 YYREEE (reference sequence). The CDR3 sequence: CASSISGGATNEQFF. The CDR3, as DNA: TGTGCCAGCAGCATTAGCGGGGGGGCCACCAATGAGCAGTTCTTC.

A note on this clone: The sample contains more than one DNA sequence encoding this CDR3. The CDR3 protein is CASSFGTDTQYF. Written as DNA, the CDR3 is TGTGCCAGCAGCTTCGGAACAGATACGCAGTATTTT. The rearrangement joins TRBV5-6 to TRBJ2-3; D not resolved. The CDR3 is 12 amino acids. Germline-derived CDR1 and CDR2 are SGHDT and YYEEEE. V was cut by 2 bases and J by 3 bases, with 4 bases left in between.